The 16 T cell receptor beta chains in this list originate from one sample, sequenced in a study of shared clonotypes between healthy human individuals (TCRdb year 2020). The library came from the immunoSEQ multiplex PCR assay. The immuneACCESS repertoire file appears here via TCRdb, limited to in-frame rearrangements. These files lack a portion of the clones; in checked studies, under half of the deficit traces to unresolved V genes, and the cause of the others is not known. This sample holds 2,500,000 or so clones; 90% to 95% were observed only once. Of the sample, roughly 0.36% falls within the top ten clones. Sequencing input: naive CD4+ T cells from PBMCs. Explained via the paper, the cell subset or site label denotes: CD45RA+ positively selected. Every receptor here comes from a young man in good health. Some clones in this sample may be carry-over from other donors' samples.

This chain links TRBV2 with TRBJ1-2; possible D gene TRBD1, 5 bases. This CDR3 comprises 18 residues. Trimming took 0 bases from V and 3 from J, leaving 20 bases between them. Germline CDR1 is SNHLY and CDR2 is FYNNEI. CDR3 bases: TGTGCCAGCAGTGAAGCAACGGGTCAGGGAGGTCTGTACTATGGCTACACCTTC. The encoded protein is CASSEATGQGGLYYGYTF. Full variable domain (rest looked up from reference TRBV2 and TRBJ1-2): EPEVTQTPSHQVTQMGQEVILRCVPISNHLYFYWYRQILGQKVEFLVSFYNNEISEKSEIFDDQFSVERPDGSNFTLKIRSTKLEDSAMYFCASSEATGQGGLYYGYTFGSGTRLTVV.

CDR3 in amino acids: CASRPPGLVSSYEQYF. The CDR3 DNA is TGTGCCAGCAGACCCCCGGGACTGGTGAGCTCCTACGAGCAGTACTTC. This rearrangement joins TRBV7-9 to TRBJ2-7, with D possibly being TRBD2 (6 bases). Trimming took off 6 bases at V and 0 bases at J, with 18 bases between the two ends. Germline V gene sequence: CDR1 SEHNR, CDR2 FQNEAQ (reference sequence). There are 16 residues in the CDR3.

The V call is TRBV30, the J call TRBJ2-1; 13 bases match TRBD2. This CDR3 contains 17 residues. Trimming cost V 5 bases and J 5 bases; bases outside gene matches: 12. From germline, CDR1 is GTSNPN and CDR2 SVGIG (reference sequence). For the CDR3, the DNA is TGTGCCTGGGACAGGGGGCAACTAGCGGGAGGGCACAATGAGCAGTTCTTC. As protein: CAWDRGQLAGGHNEQFF.

V gene TRBV4-3 combines with J gene TRBJ2-1; D possibly corresponds to TRBD1 (7 bases). This CDR3 contains 17 residues. V was trimmed by 4 bases and J by 3 bases, leaving 19 bases between them. From germline, CDR1 is LGHNA and CDR2 YSLEER. The CDR3 protein is CASSPRDSLGDYNEQFF. The CDR3 DNA sequence: TGCGCCAGCAGCCCGCGGGACAGCTTGGGGGACTACAATGAGCAGTTCTTC.

The genes are TRBV7-8 and TRBJ1-1, with a weak D call TRBD1 (5 bases). Deletions cut 5 bases from V and 0 bases from J, with 10 bases between. CDR1 and CDR2 from the germline V gene are SGHVS and FQNEAQ. CDR3 length: 14 amino acids. In nucleotides, the CDR3 is TGTGCCAGCAGCCTGGGACGGCTGAACACTGAAGCTTTCTTT. Its translation: CASSLGRLNTEAFF.

This clone occurred once. One junction end disagrees with the germline gene, perhaps due to a read error. The chain combines TRBV29-1 with TRBJ1-1, with no clear D. Germline assignment: CDR1 SQVTM and CDR2 ANQGSEA. The CDR3 contains 12 residues. The CDR3 sequence is CSTRVAPALPRF. For the CDR3, the DNA is TGCAGCACCCGAGTAGCACCAGCCCTCCCACGGTTT.

The chain employs TRBV11-3 and TRBJ2-3; 7 positions match TRBD1. Germline CDR1 and CDR2: SGHNT and YENEEA. The CDR3 contains 15 residues. Trimming cost V 1 base and J 3 bases; bases outside gene matches: 4. CDR3 loop: CASSLVGTATDTQYF. CDR3 sequence (DNA): TGTGCCAGCAGCTTAGTCGGGACAGCAACAGATACGCAGTATTTT.

This clone showed up just once. The chain recombines TRBV5-5 with TRBJ2-3; TRBD2 aligns across 7 bases. Per germline, CDR1 SGHKS and CDR2 YYEKEE (reference sequence). The ends lost 1 base at V and 2 bases at J; junction bases unmatched: 1. This CDR3 contains 14 residues. The CDR3 loop reads CASSLKRDTDTQYF. CDR3 nucleotides: TGTGCCAGCAGCTTGAAGCGGGACACAGATACGCAGTATTTT.

This sequence joins TRBV14 and TRBJ2-5; TRBD1 agrees at 7 bases. The germline V gene has CDR1 SGHDN and CDR2 FVKESK. This CDR3 comprises 14 residues. The trim removed 8 bases at V and 2 bases at J, leaving 8 bases unmatched. CDR3 bases: TGTGCCAGCGGAAAACAGGGGATACAAGAGACCCAGTACTTC. Residues: CASGKQGIQETQYF.

This sequence joins TRBV28 and TRBJ2-1, with D tentatively TRBD2 (6 bases). The CDR3 extends over 16 amino acids. V gave up 6 bases and J gave up 2 bases, with 17 bases separating them. In germline, CDR1 is MDHEN, CDR2 SYDVKM. CDR3 residues: CASSPGRLAAYNEQFF. The DNA for the CDR3 is TGTGCCAGCAGCCCGGGGAGGCTAGCCGCCTACAATGAGCAGTTCTTC.

The V call is TRBV19, the J call TRBJ1-1; 8 nucleotides agree with TRBD1. The length of the CDR3 is 15 residues. The V gene end was trimmed by 4 bases and the J gene end by 0 bases; junction bases not matched to a gene: 4. Germline CDR1 and CDR2: LNHDA and SQIVND (reference sequence). The CDR3 reads CASSTRDRMNTEAFF. The DNA for the CDR3 is TGTGCCAGTAGTACCAGGGACAGGATGAACACTGAAGCTTTCTTT. Combining the CDR3 with reference TRBV19 and TRBJ1-1 gives the whole variable domain DGGITQSPKYLFRKEGQNVTLSCEQNLNHDAMYWYRQDPGQGLRLIYYSQIVNDFQKGDIAEGYSVSREKKESFPLTVTSAQKNPTAFYLCASSTRDRMNTEAFFGQGTRLTVV.

V and J are TRBV27 and TRBJ2-3; D perhaps matches TRBD1 (6 bases). Germline values: CDR1 MNHEY, CDR2 SMNVEV (reference sequence). With 3 bases removed from V and 2 bases from J, the gap between germline ends came to 12 bases. The CDR3 is made up of 15 amino acids. The CDR3 bases are TGTGCCAGCAGTTTCTACAGGGTAAACACAGATACGCAGTATTTT. This gives the protein CASSFYRVNTDTQYF.

Comment on this clone: Relative to the germline gene, one junction end is altered; a read error may explain this. The V gene is TRBV12-5, the J gene TRBJ2-3; TRBD2 agrees at 8 bases. Germline CDR1 is LGHNT and CDR2 is FRNRAP. The CDR3 spans 15 residues. In DNA, the CDR3 is TGTGCTAGTGGTTCACAAAATGGCTTACCGGGAGGGTTCCATTTT. This gives the protein CASGSQNGLPGGFHF.

The V call is TRBV18, the J call TRBJ2-2; TRBD2 matches at 7 bases. The V gene's germline CDR1 is KGHSH and CDR2 LQKENI. The CDR3 loop spans 18 amino acids. J was trimmed by 0 bases and V by 11 bases; bases with no gene match: 18. The CDR3 spells CASRGIRRGVSNTGELFF. DNA of the CDR3: TGTGCCTCGCGGGGGATTCGGCGGGGAGTATCGAACACCGGGGAGCTGTTTTTT.

The rearrangement joins TRBV2 to TRBJ2-3; 9 bases map to TRBD2. The V segment lost 4 bases and the J segment 2 bases; nucleotides outside the gene matches: 7. Germline CDR1 and CDR2: SNHLY and FYNNEI. There are 16 residues in the CDR3. The CDR3 loop reads CASSVGSGGTTDTQYF. The CDR3 DNA sequence: TGTGCCAGCAGTGTGGGTAGCGGGGGAACCACAGATACGCAGTATTTT.

V is TRBV4-3 and J is TRBJ2-1; D unclear. V lost 0 bases and J 4 bases, leaving 19 bases between the germline ends. Germline CDR1 is LGHNA and CDR2 is YSLEER. There are 18 residues in the CDR3. The CDR3 DNA sequence: TGCGCCAGCAGCCAAGATTTACGTTTCACCTTTTTTTACAATGAGCAGTTCTTC. Its protein product is CASSQDLRFTFFYNEQFF.